Listed here are 22 T cell receptor beta chains from one sample, sequenced in a study of CD8+CD57+ T cells in acquired aplastic anemia. Those patients picked for sequencing had displayed CD8+CD57+ cell expansion on flow cytometry. It was genomic DNA that served as the template for profiling TCR beta VDJ and CDR3. TCRdb re-derived calls from the reads in MiXCR, one entry per CDR3 protein. Here the sample spans 160,000 or so distinct CDR3 sequences, roughly two thirds being singletons. Input material: sorted CD4+, CD8+, or CD8+CD57+ T cells (not recorded which) from PBMCs. The receptors stem from a human donor with aplastic anemia.

This clonotype was detected a few times. V gene TRBV19 combines with J gene TRBJ1-5; 7 bases match TRBD1. V lost 7 bases, J lost 3 bases, and 3 bases stayed unmatched. Germline V lookup: CDR1 LNHDA, CDR2 SQIVND (reference sequence). This CDR3 has 13 amino acids. The CDR3 is CASKQGNNQPQHF. CDR3 bases: TGTGCCAGTAAACAGGGGAACAATCAGCCCCAGCATTTT.

This rearrangement joins TRBV12-3 or TRBV12-4 to TRBJ2-7; 7 bases are shared with TRBD2. V dropped 6 bases and J dropped 1; count of bases not matched to a gene: 3. The CDR3 runs 13 residues. CDR3: CASRKGLSYEQYF. DNA for the CDR3: TGTGCCAGCAGAAAGGGACTATCCTACGAGCAGTACTTC.

This rearrangement joins TRBV20-1 to TRBJ1-1; the D gene is possibly TRBD1 (5 bases). Germline V lookup: CDR1 DFQATT, CDR2 SNEGSKA (reference sequence). The CDR3 extends over 19 amino acids. Between the trimmed V and J ends, which lost 1 base and 0 bases, there was a span of 24 bases. CDR3 region: CSARGWTFAGSTMNTEAFF. The CDR3 DNA is TGCAGTGCTAGAGGCTGGACATTCGCCGGAAGTACTATGAACACTGAAGCTTTCTTT.

CDR3 sequence: CASSLERGVYGYTF. CDR3 sequence (DNA): TGTGCCAGCAGCTTAGAACGGGGAGTCTATGGCTACACCTTC. This chain uses TRBV7-2 with TRBJ1-2; the D is unclear. The length of the CDR3 is 14 residues. Germline V gene lookup returns CDR1 SGHTA and CDR2 FQGNSA. The V and J ends lost 1 base and 4 bases respectively, with 10 bases between them. Looking up the rest from reference TRBV7-2 and TRBJ1-2 gives the full variable domain: GAGVSQSPSNKVTEKGKDVELRCDPISGHTALYWYRQSLGQGLEFLIYFQGNSAPDKSGLPSDRFSAERTGGSVSTLTIQRTQQEDSAVYLCASSLERGVYGYTFGSGTRLTVV.

The CDR3: CASSPRQGGTTDTQYF. Written as DNA, the CDR3 is TGTGCCAGCAGCCCTCGACAGGGGGGGACCACAGATACGCAGTATTTT. V is TRBV7-9 and J is TRBJ2-3, with 9 nucleotides matching TRBD1. The CDR3 totals 16 residues. CDR1 is SEHNR and CDR2 is FQNEAQ in the germline V gene (reference sequence). V lost 5 bases and J lost 2; bases outside the gene matches: 8. Full variable domain (rest looked up from reference TRBV7-9 and TRBJ2-3): DTGVSQNPRHKITKRGQNVTFRCDPISEHNRLYWYRQTLGQGPEFLTYFQNEAQLEKSRLLSDRFSAERPKGSFSTLEIQRTEQGDSAMYLCASSPRQGGTTDTQYFGPGTRLTVL.

This chain links TRBV20-1 with TRBJ2-5; 8 nucleotides agree with TRBD2. From germline, CDR1 is DFQATT and CDR2 SNEGSKA (reference sequence). V trimming: 3 bases; J trimming: 2 bases; junction bases outside the gene matches: 8. CDR3 length equals 15 residues. CDR3 protein: CSARNSGGGQETQYF. Here the CDR3 DNA reads TGCAGTGCTAGGAACAGCGGCGGGGGGCAAGAGACCCAGTACTTC.

This clonotype has only a few counts. The chain couples TRBV20-1 to TRBJ2-7; TRBD2 agrees at 8 bases. The germline gives CDR1 DFQATT, CDR2 SNEGSKA (reference sequence). The V gene end was trimmed by 3 bases and the J gene end by 4 bases; junction bases not matched to a gene: 5. The CDR3 consists of 13 residues. CDR3 amino acids: CSARGLDKYEQYF. In nucleotides, the CDR3 is TGCAGTGCTAGGGGACTAGATAAGTACGAGCAGTACTTC.

This chain links TRBV7-6 with TRBJ2-5; D is undetermined. Gene TRBJ2-1 matches the end of the DNA better, so the J call may be wrong. CDR1 and CDR2 (germline): SGHVS, FNYEAQ. This CDR3 spans 13 amino acids. CDR3: CASSARVGNEQFF. The CDR3 nucleotides are TGTGCCAGCAGCGCGAGAGTAGGCAATGAGCAGTTCTTC.

In its sample, this clonotype was seen once. The CDR3 here is CASSLLWGRTGELFF. CDR3 DNA sequence: TGTGCCAGCAGCTTATTATGGGGGCGGACCGGGGAGCTGTTTTTT. The chain recombines TRBV11-1 with TRBJ2-2, with D perhaps matching TRBD1 (6 bases). From germline, CDR1 is SGHAT and CDR2 FQDESV (reference sequence). The ends were cut back, 2 bases at V and 5 bases at J, with 12 bases in the middle. The CDR3 runs 15 residues.

This clonotype was seen only a few times. The chain is built from TRBV9 and TRBJ2-7, with 12 bases lining up with TRBD2. The germline gives CDR1 SGDLS, CDR2 YYNGEE. The CDR3 covers 16 residues. V dropped 0 bases and J dropped 3; count of bases not matched to a gene: 4. CDR3 in DNA: TGTGCCAGCAGCGTAGATCTAGCGGGGGGGGTCTACGAGCAGTACTTC. Its translation: CASSVDLAGGVYEQYF.

V gene TRBV25-1 combines with J gene TRBJ2-1, with D maybe TRBD2 (6 bases). Germline CDR1 is MGHDK and CDR2 is SYGVNS. The V and J ends lost 2 bases and 6 bases respectively, with 14 bases between them. This CDR3 contains 15 residues. CDR3 region: CASSEIADYTNEQFF. CDR3 DNA: TGTGCCAGCAGTGAAATTGCGGACTACACCAATGAGCAGTTCTTC. The full variable domain, with the rest looked up from reference TRBV25-1 and TRBJ2-1, is EADIYQTPRYLVIGTGKKITLECSQTMGHDKMYWYQQDPGMELHLIHYSYGVNSTEKGDLSSESTVSRIRTEHFPLTLESARPSHTSQYLCASSEIADYTNEQFFGPGTRLTVL.

Comment on this clonotype: A much more abundant neighbour one base away suggests this may be a read error. The V gene is TRBV4-3, the J gene TRBJ2-3; D gene uncertain. The V end lost 4 bases, the J end lost 4 bases, and 12 bases lay between the germline ends. The CDR3 loop spans 14 amino acids. Germline CDR1 is LGHNA and CDR2 is YSLEER. CDR3 in DNA: TGCGCCAGCAGCCCACAACAGAACCCAGATACGCAGTATTTT. Residues: CASSPQQNPDTQYF.

The chain uses TRBV2 and TRBJ2-3; D ambiguous. Trimming left V 4 bases short and J 2 bases short, with 4 bases between. This CDR3 is built from 12 residues. Looked up from germline, CDR1 is SNHLY and CDR2 is FYNNEI. CDR3 region: CASSVYTDTQYF. The CDR3 bases are TGTGCCAGCAGTGTTTACACAGATACGCAGTATTTT.

CDR3 coding DNA: TGTGCCAGCAGCTTTCCGGGACTAGCGGGAAATGAGCAGTTCTTC. Translation: CASSFPGLAGNEQFF. The chain has TRBV7-9 and TRBJ2-1; 13 nucleotides align to TRBD2. Germline CDR1 is SEHNR and CDR2 is FQNEAQ (reference sequence). The CDR3 contains 15 residues. V lost 3 bases, J lost 7 bases, and 3 bases stayed unmatched. Complete variable domain (other parts from reference TRBV7-9 and TRBJ2-1): DTGVSQNPRHKITKRGQNVTFRCDPISEHNRLYWYRQTLGQGPEFLTYFQNEAQLEKSRLLSDRFSAERPKGSFSTLEIQRTEQGDSAMYLCASSFPGLAGNEQFFGPGTRLTVL.

The V gene is TRBV25-1, the J gene TRBJ1-1; D unclear. Trimming pared 2 bases from V and 2 bases from J, leaving 9 bases between. The CDR3 is 14 residues long. The germline V gene encodes CDR1 MGHDK and CDR2 SYGVNS. CDR3 protein: CASSEPGINTEAFF. The CDR3 DNA is TGTGCCAGCAGTGAACCGGGTATCAACACTGAAGCTTTCTTT.

This chain links TRBV7-9 with TRBJ2-3; D is uncertain. V was cut by 2 bases and J by 9 bases, with 18 bases left in between. The CDR3 runs 15 residues. Germline V gene sequence: CDR1 SEHNR, CDR2 FQNEAQ (reference sequence). This CDR3 reads CASSLPAAAPLTQYF. DNA of the CDR3: TGTGCCAGCAGCTTACCGGCCGCAGCGCCCCTGACGCAGTATTTT.

The chain is built from TRBV19 and TRBJ2-3, with 9 bases lining up with TRBD2. This CDR3 is 15 amino acids long. Trimming took 7 bases from V and 4 from J; bases not matched to a gene: 9. Per the germline V gene, CDR1 is LNHDA and CDR2 is SQIVND (reference sequence). The CDR3 sequence is CASKGLAVSSDTQYF. For the CDR3, the DNA is TGTGCCAGTAAGGGACTAGCCGTTAGTTCAGATACGCAGTATTTT.

The chain recombines TRBV25-1 with TRBJ1-1; D remains ambiguous. V was pared by 5 bases and J by 3 bases, with 16 bases between. The CDR3 has 15 amino acids. Germline V gene sequence: CDR1 MGHDK, CDR2 SYGVNS. The CDR3 DNA reads as TGTGCCAGCAGTCCGCTTTCGGGGAGGGACACTGAAGCTTTCTTT. Translation: CASSPLSGRDTEAFF.

The rearrangement joins TRBV12-3 or TRBV12-4 to TRBJ2-1; a weak D match, TRBD2 (6 bases). CDR3 length equals 15 residues. Trimming removed 1 base at V and 7 bases at J, with 14 bases between. CDR3 DNA: TGTGCCAGCAGTTTAGGCGGAGGGAGGTGGAATGAGCAGTTCTTC. It translates to CASSLGGGRWNEQFF.

The gene calls are TRBV19 and TRBJ2-6, with TRBD1 matching 8 bases. The CDR3 contains 15 residues. The germline gives CDR1 LNHDA, CDR2 SQIVND (reference sequence). The J segment lost 0 bases and the V segment lost 11 bases, leaving 6 bases of the junction unmatched. CDR3 nucleotide sequence: TGTGCCGCAGGGGGCGCCCGCTCTGGGGCCAACGTCCTGACTTTC. The encoded protein is CAAGGARSGANVLTF.

The sample holds a few counts of this clonotype. The gene calls are TRBV7-2 and TRBJ2-2, with D perhaps assigned TRBD1 or TRBD2 (5 bases each). V lost 1 base and J lost 4, with 7 bases in between. Germline V CDR1 and CDR2: SGHTA, FQGNSA. The CDR3 totals 14 residues. The CDR3 nucleotides are TGTGCCAGCAGCTTAGGTGGGACCACCGGGGAGCTGTTTTTT. It yields the protein CASSLGGTTGELFF. The complete variable domain, with remaining parts taken from reference TRBV7-2 and TRBJ2-2, reads GAGVSQSPSNKVTEKGKDVELRCDPISGHTALYWYRQSLGQGLEFLIYFQGNSAPDKSGLPSDRFSAERTGGSVSTLTIQRTQQEDSAVYLCASSLGGTTGELFFGEGSRLTVL.

The rearrangement joins TRBV5-1 to TRBJ2-5; D call uncertain. Germline CDR1 and CDR2: SGHRS and YFSETQ. This CDR3 is built from 12 residues. Trimming left V 7 bases short and J 4 bases short, with 11 bases between. CDR3 sequence reads: CASGSRAETQYF. The DNA of the CDR3 is TGCGCCAGCGGATCTAGGGCAGAGACCCAGTACTTC. The full variable domain, rest sourced from reference TRBV5-1 and TRBJ2-5, is KAGVTQTPRYLIKTRGQQVTLSCSPISGHRSVSWYQQTPGQGLQFLFEYFSETQRNKGNFPGRFSGRQFSNSRSEMNVSTLELGDSALYLCASGSRAETQYFGPGTRLLVL.